The 24 T cell receptor beta chains below all came from one sample that was sequenced in a study of blood T cell repertoires in COVID-19. Generated by immunoSEQ multiplex PCR, the TCRdb table keeps only in-frame clones and is missing some. This sample has fewer than 350,000 clones; around 90% occur once, and the top ten carry 9.5% to 10%. The specimen sequenced was peripheral blood. The receptor source for this set is a man under 40 with COVID-19, enrolled during active disease.

V and J are TRBV29-1 and TRBJ1-2; weak D call: TRBD1 (6 bases). Germline V gene sequence: CDR1 SQVTM, CDR2 ANQGSEA. With 5 bases removed from V and 1 base from J, the gap between germline ends came to 11 bases. CDR3 size: 13 residues. CDR3 amino acids: CSVQTDSNYGYTF. The CDR3 DNA is TGCAGCGTTCAAACGGACAGTAACTATGGCTACACCTTC.

This sequence joins TRBV6-2 or TRBV6-3 and TRBJ1-5, with D unclear. Germline V gene sequence: CDR1 MNHEY, CDR2 SVGEGT. The CDR3 spans 12 residues. Trimming left V 5 bases short and J 6 bases short, with 8 bases between. CDR3 amino acids: CASSLPVQPQHF. CDR3 DNA: TGTGCCAGCAGTCTACCGGTTCAGCCCCAGCATTTT.

This chain links TRBV7-8 with TRBJ1-2, with D unresolved. From germline, CDR1 is SGHVS and CDR2 FQNEAQ. The CDR3 length is 13 residues. V lost 3 bases and J lost 4, with 9 bases in between. The CDR3 region has the DNA TGTGCCAGCAGCTTGTCGGGTCTCTATGGCTACACCTTC. Translated: CASSLSGLYGYTF.

The V call is TRBV19, the J call TRBJ1-1; TRBD1 matches at 10 bases. J was trimmed by 1 base and V by 1 base; bases with no gene match: 6. The CDR3 sequence is 17 residues long. Germline lookup yields CDR1 LNHDA and CDR2 SQIVND (reference sequence). The CDR3 coding sequence is TGTGCCAGTAGTATAGGGGGGACAGGGGCAAGGAACACTGAAGCTTTCTTT. Protein product: CASSIGGTGARNTEAFF.

The chain links TRBV28 to TRBJ2-7; a possible D gene is TRBD2 (5 bases). V was clipped by 3 bases and J by 5 bases, with 14 bases between them. CDR3 length equals 14 residues. Germline CDR1 and CDR2: MDHEN and SYDVKM. The DNA for the CDR3 is TGTGCCAGCAGTTTTAGTCTAGCAAGGGACGAGCAGTACTTC. Translation: CASSFSLARDEQYF.

The chain employs TRBV5-8 and TRBJ2-1, with D uncertain. This CDR3 has 15 amino acids. V lost 0 bases, J lost 3 bases, and 10 bases lay in between. Germline V CDR1 and CDR2: SGHTS, YDEGEE. CDR3 in DNA: TGTGCCAGCAGCTTGGGCAGTTACCTCTACAATGAGCAGTTCTTC. This encodes CASSLGSYLYNEQFF. Filled out from reference TRBV5-8 and TRBJ2-1, the complete variable domain reads EAGVTQSPTHLIKTRGQQATLRCSPISGHTSVYWYQQALGLGLQFLLWYDEGEERNRGNFPPRFSGRQFPNYSSELNVNALELEDSALYLCASSLGSYLYNEQFFGPGTRLTVL.

The CDR3 spells CASSPNPKTEAFF. The CDR3 DNA reads TGTGCCAGCAGCCCAAATCCCAAAACTGAAGCTTTCTTT. The chain links TRBV6-1 to TRBJ1-1; D ambiguous. The germline V gene encodes CDR1 MNHNS and CDR2 SASEGT. V was pared by 6 bases and J by 5 bases, with 13 bases between. CDR3 length: 13 residues.

This chain links TRBV7-9 with TRBJ1-1, with a tentative D call TRBD1 (6 bases). CDR3 length equals 17 residues. The V end lost 2 bases, the J end lost 1 base, and 17 bases lay between the germline ends. In germline, CDR1 is SEHNR, CDR2 FQNEAQ (reference sequence). CDR3 sequence: CASSLTMDSLTNTEAFF. The DNA for the CDR3 is TGTGCCAGCAGCTTAACCATGGACAGCCTGACGAACACTGAAGCTTTCTTT.

The chain couples TRBV10-3 to TRBJ1-2; TRBD1 matches 8 bases. Germline CDR1 ENHRY, CDR2 SYGVKD. The V and J ends lost 10 bases and 6 bases, in that order; junction bases with no gene match: 10. This CDR3 has 13 amino acids. CDR3 DNA: TGTGCCACCACGGGGACAGGCATCAATGGCTACACCTTC. It specifies CATTGTGINGYTF.

The chain combines TRBV5-1 with TRBJ2-5; 7 bases match TRBD2. V shed 4 bases and J 1 base; nucleotides not matched to a gene: 10. The germline gives CDR1 SGHRS, CDR2 YFSETQ. CDR3 length: 16 amino acids. The CDR3 coding sequence is TGCGCCAGCAGCACGCGCCCCAGCGGGGCCCAAGAGACCCAGTACTTC. It encodes CASSTRPSGAQETQYF.

The genes are TRBV23-1 and TRBJ2-2; 10 nucleotides match TRBD1. TRBV23-1 is flagged as an ORF with uncertain function. CDR3 length: 19 amino acids. With 3 bases clipped from V and 6 bases from J, the junction kept 16 bases outside the gene matches. The CDR3 spells CASSHLDPRDRGAAGELFF. The CDR3 DNA reads TGCGCCAGCAGTCATTTAGACCCCCGGGACAGGGGAGCGGCCGGGGAGCTGTTTTTT.

This sequence joins TRBV15 and TRBJ2-1; D ambiguous. Trimming stripped 3 bases from V and 1 base from J, with 10 bases between. The CDR3 has 15 residues. Germline assignment: CDR1 LNHNV and CDR2 YYDKDF (reference sequence). CDR3 sequence: CATSSPERSYNEQFF. Here the CDR3 DNA reads TGTGCCACCAGCAGTCCGGAGAGGTCCTACAATGAGCAGTTCTTC.

The V gene is TRBV6-5, the J gene TRBJ1-2; no clear D gene. Germline V lookup: CDR1 MNHEY, CDR2 SVGAGI. The CDR3 totals 13 residues. V was pared by 1 base and J by 5 bases, with 8 bases between. The CDR3 protein is CASSYWPGYGYTF. DNA for the CDR3: TGTGCCAGCAGTTACTGGCCGGGGTATGGCTACACCTTC.

CDR3 nucleotides: TGCAGTGCTAATGACAGGGCGGCTAATGAAAAACTGTTTTTT. Encoded protein: CSANDRAANEKLFF. The chain is built from TRBV20-1 and TRBJ1-4; 7 bases are shared with TRBD1. Germline V gene lookup returns CDR1 DFQATT and CDR2 SNEGSKA (reference sequence). The ends lost 4 bases at V and 3 bases at J; junction bases unmatched: 5. This CDR3 spans 14 amino acids.

The chain is built from TRBV7-2 and TRBJ1-2; TRBD1 is a possible D gene (5 bases). V was clipped by 5 bases and J by 3 bases, with 13 bases between them. Per the germline V gene, CDR1 is SGHTA and CDR2 is FQGNSA. There are 14 residues in the CDR3. DNA of the CDR3: TGTGCCAGCAGCCTCACCAGGGAATACTATGGCTACACCTTC. It is translated as CASSLTREYYGYTF. Drawing the rest from reference TRBV7-2 and TRBJ1-2, the complete variable domain is GAGVSQSPSNKVTEKGKDVELRCDPISGHTALYWYRQSLGQGLEFLIYFQGNSAPDKSGLPSDRFSAERTGGSVSTLTIQRTQQEDSAVYLCASSLTREYYGYTFGSGTRLTVV.

The V gene is TRBV24-1, the J gene TRBJ1-2; D not resolved. CDR3 length: 15 amino acids. The germline V and J ends were trimmed by 4 bases and 3 bases, with 14 bases remaining between them. The V gene's germline CDR1 is KGHDR and CDR2 SFDVKD. CDR3 amino acids: CATSDPRRGDYGYTF. The CDR3 DNA follows: TGTGCCACCAGTGACCCAAGACGGGGAGACTATGGCTACACCTTC.

In DNA, the CDR3 is TGTGCCAGCAGTACCCCCAGGGCCTCTGGAAACACCATATATTTT. Translation gives CASSTPRASGNTIYF. V gene TRBV6-5 combines with J gene TRBJ1-3; perhaps TRBD1 as D (5 bases). Trimming removed 5 bases at V and 0 bases at J, with 11 bases between. The CDR3 is made up of 15 amino acids. Germline loops: CDR1 MNHEY, CDR2 SVGAGI.

The chain carries TRBV6-5 and TRBJ2-7; D is uncertain. Germline assignment: CDR1 MNHEY and CDR2 SVGAGI. V was cut by 2 bases and J by 6 bases, with 8 bases left in between. This CDR3 is built from 12 residues. The CDR3: CASSYIRGEQYF. In nucleotides, the CDR3 is TGTGCCAGCAGTTACATCCGAGGCGAGCAGTACTTC.

The chain joins TRBV6-5 to TRBJ2-5; D is possibly TRBD2 (7 bases). There are 15 residues in the CDR3. With 6 bases removed from V and 5 bases from J, the gap between germline ends came to 19 bases. Germline CDR1 MNHEY, CDR2 SVGAGI. CDR3 amino acids: CASSRGGGGSETQYF. CDR3 coding DNA: TGTGCCAGCAGCCGGGGAGGGGGAGGGTCGGAGACCCAGTACTTC.

This rearrangement joins TRBV3-1 (or the pseudogene TRBV3-2) to TRBJ2-5; TRBD2 might be the D (7 bases). This CDR3 has 16 residues. The V gene lost 7 bases and the J gene lost 5 bases, with 23 bases spanning the gap. CDR1 LGHDT and CDR2 YNNKEL come from the germline V gene (reference sequence). The CDR3 nucleotides are TGTGCCAGCACTAAAGGGGGGGGGCCGTTGTGGGAGACCCAGTACTTC. Translating gives CASTKGGGPLWETQYF.

This rearrangement joins TRBV28 to TRBJ2-7; no definite D call. Germline lookup yields CDR1 MDHEN and CDR2 SYDVKM. This CDR3 has 12 amino acids. V gave up 5 bases and J gave up 3 bases, with 8 bases separating them. CDR3 sequence: CASSTAFYEQYF. CDR3 nucleotides: TGTGCCAGCAGTACCGCGTTCTACGAGCAGTACTTC.

V is TRBV14 and J is TRBJ1-2; D unclear. Trimming cost V 1 base and J 6 bases, with 24 bases left between them. Germline V gene sequence: CDR1 SGHDN, CDR2 FVKESK. The length of the CDR3 is 18 residues. The CDR3 region has the DNA TGTGCCAGCAGCCAAGCGGGAGCTTTCCGTAGTGCCCCCCATGGCTACACCTTC. It translates to CASSQAGAFRSAPHGYTF.

This chain connects TRBV30 to TRBJ2-3; TRBD2 matches at 8 bases. CDR1 and CDR2 (germline): GTSNPN, SVGIG (reference sequence). V shed 1 base, J shed 4 bases, and the junction held 7 bases outside the gene matches. The CDR3 runs 15 residues. The CDR3 here is CAWSGLAGLADTQYF. The CDR3 bases are TGTGCCTGGAGTGGCTTAGCGGGATTAGCAGATACGCAGTATTTT.

The chain recombines TRBV6-5 with TRBJ2-7; 10 positions agree with TRBD2. CDR1 is MNHEY and CDR2 is SVGAGI in the germline V gene. V lost 6 bases, J lost 4 bases, and 3 bases stayed unmatched. CDR3 length: 13 amino acids. CDR3 loop: CASRTSGTYEQYF. The CDR3 DNA reads as TGTGCCAGCAGAACTAGCGGGACGTACGAGCAGTACTTC.